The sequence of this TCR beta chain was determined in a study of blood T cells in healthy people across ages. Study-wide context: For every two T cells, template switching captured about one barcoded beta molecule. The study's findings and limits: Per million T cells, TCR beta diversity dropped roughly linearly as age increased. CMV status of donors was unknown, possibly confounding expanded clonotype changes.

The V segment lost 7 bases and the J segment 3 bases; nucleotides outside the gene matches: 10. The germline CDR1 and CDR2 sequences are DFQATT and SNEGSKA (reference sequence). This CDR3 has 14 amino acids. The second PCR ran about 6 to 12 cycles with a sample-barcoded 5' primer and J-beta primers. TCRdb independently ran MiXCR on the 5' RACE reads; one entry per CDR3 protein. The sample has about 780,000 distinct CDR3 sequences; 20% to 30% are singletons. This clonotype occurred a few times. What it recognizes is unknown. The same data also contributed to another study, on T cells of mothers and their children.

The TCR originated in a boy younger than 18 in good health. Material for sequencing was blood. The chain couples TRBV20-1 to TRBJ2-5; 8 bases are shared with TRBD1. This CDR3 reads CSVHGQTGEETQYF. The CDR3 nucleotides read TGCAGTGTCCACGGCCAGACAGGGGAAGAGACCCAGTACTTC.